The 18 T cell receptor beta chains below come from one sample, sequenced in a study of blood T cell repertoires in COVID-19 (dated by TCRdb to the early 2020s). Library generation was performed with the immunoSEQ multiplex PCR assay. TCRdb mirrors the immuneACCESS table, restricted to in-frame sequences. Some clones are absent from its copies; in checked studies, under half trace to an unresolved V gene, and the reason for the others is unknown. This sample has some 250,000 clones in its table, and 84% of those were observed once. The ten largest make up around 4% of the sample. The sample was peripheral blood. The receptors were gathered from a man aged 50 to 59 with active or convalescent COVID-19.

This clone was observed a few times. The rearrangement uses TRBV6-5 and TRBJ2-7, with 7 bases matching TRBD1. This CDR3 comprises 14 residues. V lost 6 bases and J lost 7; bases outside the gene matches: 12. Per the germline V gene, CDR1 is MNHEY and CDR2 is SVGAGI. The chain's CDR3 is CASRGRGLYGEQYF. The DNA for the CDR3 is TGTGCCAGCAGGGGTAGGGGGCTCTATGGGGAGCAGTACTTC.

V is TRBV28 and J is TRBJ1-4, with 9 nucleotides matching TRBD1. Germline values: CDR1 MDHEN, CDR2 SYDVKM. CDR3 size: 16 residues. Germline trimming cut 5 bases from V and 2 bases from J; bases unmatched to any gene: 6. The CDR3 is CASSGPGTGTNEKLFF. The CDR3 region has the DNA TGTGCCAGCAGTGGCCCCGGGACAGGGACTAATGAAAAACTGTTTTTT.

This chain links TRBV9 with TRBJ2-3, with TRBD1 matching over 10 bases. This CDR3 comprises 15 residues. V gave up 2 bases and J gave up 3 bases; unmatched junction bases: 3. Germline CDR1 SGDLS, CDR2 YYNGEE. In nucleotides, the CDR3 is TGTGCCAGCAGCGTCGGGACAGGGGTGACAGATACGCAGTATTTT. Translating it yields CASSVGTGVTDTQYF.

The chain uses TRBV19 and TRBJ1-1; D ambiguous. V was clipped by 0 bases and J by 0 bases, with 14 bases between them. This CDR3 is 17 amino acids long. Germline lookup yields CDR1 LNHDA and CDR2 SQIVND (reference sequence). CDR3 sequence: CASSIELGRGLNTEAFF. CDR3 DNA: TGTGCCAGTAGTATAGAATTAGGTCGCGGGTTGAACACTGAAGCTTTCTTT. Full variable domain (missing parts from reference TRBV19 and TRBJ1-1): DGGITQSPKYLFRKEGQNVTLSCEQNLNHDAMYWYRQDPGQGLRLIYYSQIVNDFQKGDIAEGYSVSREKKESFPLTVTSAQKNPTAFYLCASSIELGRGLNTEAFFGQGTRLTVV.

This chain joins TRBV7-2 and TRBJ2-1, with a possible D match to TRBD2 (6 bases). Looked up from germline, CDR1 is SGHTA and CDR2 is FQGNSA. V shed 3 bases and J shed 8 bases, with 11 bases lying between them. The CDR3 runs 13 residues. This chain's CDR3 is CASSFSEGHEQFF. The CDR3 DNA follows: TGTGCCAGCAGCTTTTCGGAGGGGCATGAGCAGTTCTTC.

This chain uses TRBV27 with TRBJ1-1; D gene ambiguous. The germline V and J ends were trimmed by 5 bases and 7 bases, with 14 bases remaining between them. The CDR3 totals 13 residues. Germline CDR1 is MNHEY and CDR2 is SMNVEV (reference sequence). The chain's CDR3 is CASSPGGWNEAFF. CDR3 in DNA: TGTGCCAGCAGTCCAGGTGGATGGAATGAAGCTTTCTTT.

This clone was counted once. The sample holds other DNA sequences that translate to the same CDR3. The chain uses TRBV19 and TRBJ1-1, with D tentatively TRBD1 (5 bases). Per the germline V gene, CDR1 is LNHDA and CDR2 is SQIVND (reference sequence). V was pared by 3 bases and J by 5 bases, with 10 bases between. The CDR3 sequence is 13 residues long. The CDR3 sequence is CASSIRGLTEAFF. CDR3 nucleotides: TGTGCCAGTAGTATTCGGGGACTTACTGAAGCTTTCTTT. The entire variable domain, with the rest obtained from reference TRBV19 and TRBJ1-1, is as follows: DGGITQSPKYLFRKEGQNVTLSCEQNLNHDAMYWYRQDPGQGLRLIYYSQIVNDFQKGDIAEGYSVSREKKESFPLTVTSAQKNPTAFYLCASSIRGLTEAFFGQGTRLTVV.

The CDR3 loop is CASSSTQITGTDGYGYTF. CDR3 sequence (DNA): TGTGCCAGCAGCTCAACCCAAATTACAGGGACCGACGGCTATGGCTACACCTTC. V is TRBV7-9 and J is TRBJ1-2, with D tentatively TRBD1 (6 bases). The CDR3 extends over 18 amino acids. V shed 4 bases and J shed 4 bases, with 25 bases lying between them. The germline V gene has CDR1 SEHNR and CDR2 FQNEAQ (reference sequence).

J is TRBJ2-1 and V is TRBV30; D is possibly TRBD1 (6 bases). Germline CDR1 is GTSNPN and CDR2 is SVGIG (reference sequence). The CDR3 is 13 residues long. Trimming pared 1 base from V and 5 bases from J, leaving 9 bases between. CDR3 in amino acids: CAWSDRVHNEQFF. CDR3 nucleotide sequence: TGTGCCTGGAGTGACAGGGTCCACAATGAGCAGTTCTTC.

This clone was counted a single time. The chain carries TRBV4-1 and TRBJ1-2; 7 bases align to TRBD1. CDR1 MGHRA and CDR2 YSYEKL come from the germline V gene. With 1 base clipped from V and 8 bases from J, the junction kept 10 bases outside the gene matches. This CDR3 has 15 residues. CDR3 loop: CASSQGDTGVRGYTF. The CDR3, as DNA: TGCGCCAGCAGCCAAGGCGATACAGGGGTTAGAGGCTACACCTTC.

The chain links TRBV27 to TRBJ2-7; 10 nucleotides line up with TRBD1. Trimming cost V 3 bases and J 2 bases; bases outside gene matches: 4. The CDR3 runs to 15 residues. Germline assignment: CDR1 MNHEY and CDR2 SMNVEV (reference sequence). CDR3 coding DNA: TGTGCCAGCAGTTTGGACAGGGGGGTAACCTACGAGCAGTACTTC. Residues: CASSLDRGVTYEQYF.

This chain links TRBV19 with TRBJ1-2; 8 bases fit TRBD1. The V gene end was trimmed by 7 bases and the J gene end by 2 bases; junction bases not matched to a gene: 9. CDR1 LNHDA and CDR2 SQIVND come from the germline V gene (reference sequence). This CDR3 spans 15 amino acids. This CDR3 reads CASTIAGQGNYGYTF. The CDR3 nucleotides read TGTGCCAGTACCATAGCCGGACAGGGCAACTATGGCTACACCTTC.

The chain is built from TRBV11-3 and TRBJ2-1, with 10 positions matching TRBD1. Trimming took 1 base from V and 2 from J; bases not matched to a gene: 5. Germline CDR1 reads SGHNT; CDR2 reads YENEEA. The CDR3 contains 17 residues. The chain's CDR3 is CASSLVGQGSPYNEQFF. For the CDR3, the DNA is TGTGCCAGCAGCTTAGTGGGACAGGGGAGCCCCTACAATGAGCAGTTCTTC.

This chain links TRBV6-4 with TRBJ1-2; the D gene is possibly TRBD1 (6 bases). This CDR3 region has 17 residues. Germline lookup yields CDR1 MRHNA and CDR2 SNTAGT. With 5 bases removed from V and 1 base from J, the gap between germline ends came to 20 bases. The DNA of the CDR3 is TGTGCCAGCAGTCTGACAGCCGGGACACCGAATAACTATGGCTACACCTTC. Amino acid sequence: CASSLTAGTPNNYGYTF.

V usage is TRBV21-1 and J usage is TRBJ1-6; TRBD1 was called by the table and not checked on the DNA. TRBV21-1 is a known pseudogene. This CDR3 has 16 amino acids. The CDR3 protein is CASSKRDRGLGSPLHF. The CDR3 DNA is TGTGCCAGCAGCAAAAGGGACAGGGGGCTCGGATCACCCCTCCACTTT.

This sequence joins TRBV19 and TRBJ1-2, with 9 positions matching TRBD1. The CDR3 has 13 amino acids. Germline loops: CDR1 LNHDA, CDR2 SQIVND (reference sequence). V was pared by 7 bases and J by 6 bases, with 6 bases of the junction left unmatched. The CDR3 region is CASTTGGSDGYTF. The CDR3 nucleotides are TGTGCCAGTACGACAGGGGGTTCGGATGGCTACACCTTC.

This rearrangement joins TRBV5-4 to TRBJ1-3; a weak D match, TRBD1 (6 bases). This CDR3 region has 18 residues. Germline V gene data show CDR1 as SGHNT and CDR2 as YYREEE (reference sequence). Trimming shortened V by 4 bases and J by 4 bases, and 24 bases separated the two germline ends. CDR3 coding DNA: TGTGCCAGCAGCCCGGGGGGGGCACGTGCCCCCCAGGGAAACACCATATATTTT. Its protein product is CASSPGGARAPQGNTIYF.

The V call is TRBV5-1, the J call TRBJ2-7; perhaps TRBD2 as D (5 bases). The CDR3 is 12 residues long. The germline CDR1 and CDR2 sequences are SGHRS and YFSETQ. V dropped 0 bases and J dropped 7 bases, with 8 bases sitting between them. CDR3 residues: CASSLERGEQYF. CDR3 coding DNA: TGCGCCAGCAGCTTGGAAAGAGGGGAGCAGTACTTC. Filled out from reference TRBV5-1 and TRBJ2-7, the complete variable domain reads KAGVTQTPRYLIKTRGQQVTLSCSPISGHRSVSWYQQTPGQGLQFLFEYFSETQRNKGNFPGRFSGRQFSNSRSEMNVSTLELGDSALYLCASSLERGEQYFGPGTRLTVT.